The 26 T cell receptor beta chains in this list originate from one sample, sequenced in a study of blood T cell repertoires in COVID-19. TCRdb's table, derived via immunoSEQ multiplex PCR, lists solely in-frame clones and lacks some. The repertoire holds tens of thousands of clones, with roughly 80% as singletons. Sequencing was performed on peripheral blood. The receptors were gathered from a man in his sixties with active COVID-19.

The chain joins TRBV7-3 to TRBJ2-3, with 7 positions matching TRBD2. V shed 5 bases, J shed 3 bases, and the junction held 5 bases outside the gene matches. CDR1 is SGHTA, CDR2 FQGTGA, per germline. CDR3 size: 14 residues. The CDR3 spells CASSRGSLTDTQYF. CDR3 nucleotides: TGTGCCAGCAGCCGCGGGAGTTTGACAGATACGCAGTATTTT. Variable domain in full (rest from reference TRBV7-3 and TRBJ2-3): GAGVSQTPSNKVTEKGKYVELRCDPISGHTALYWYRQSLGQGPEFLIYFQGTGAADDSGLPNDRFFAVRPEGSVSTLKIQRTERGDSAVYLCASSRGSLTDTQYFGPGTRLTVL.

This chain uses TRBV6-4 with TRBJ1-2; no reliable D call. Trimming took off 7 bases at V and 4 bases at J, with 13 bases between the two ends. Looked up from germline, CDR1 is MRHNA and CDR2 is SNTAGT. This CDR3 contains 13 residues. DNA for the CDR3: TGTGCCAGCACCGATAACTCCTTCTATGGCTACACCTTC. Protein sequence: CASTDNSFYGYTF.

In nucleotides, the CDR3 is TGTGCCAGCAGTTTGGGGACACTAGGCAATCAGCCCCAGCATTTT. The encoded protein is CASSLGTLGNQPQHF. The chain combines TRBV27 with TRBJ1-5, with TRBD1 as a possible D gene (6 bases). This CDR3 region has 15 residues. Germline-derived CDR1 and CDR2 are MNHEY and SMNVEV (reference sequence). V dropped 3 bases and J dropped 2 bases, with 11 bases sitting between them.

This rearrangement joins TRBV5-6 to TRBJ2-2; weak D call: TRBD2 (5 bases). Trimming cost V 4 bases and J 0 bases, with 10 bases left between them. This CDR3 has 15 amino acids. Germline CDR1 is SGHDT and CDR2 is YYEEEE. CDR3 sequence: CASSRDYPNTGELFF. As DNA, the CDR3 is TGTGCCAGCAGCCGCGACTACCCGAACACCGGGGAGCTGTTTTTT.

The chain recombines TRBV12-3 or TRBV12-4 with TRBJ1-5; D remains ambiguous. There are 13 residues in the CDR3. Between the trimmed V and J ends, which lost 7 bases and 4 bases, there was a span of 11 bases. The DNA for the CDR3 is TGTGCCAGCACCCCAGGTCCGAATCAGCCCCAGCATTTT. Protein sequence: CASTPGPNQPQHF.

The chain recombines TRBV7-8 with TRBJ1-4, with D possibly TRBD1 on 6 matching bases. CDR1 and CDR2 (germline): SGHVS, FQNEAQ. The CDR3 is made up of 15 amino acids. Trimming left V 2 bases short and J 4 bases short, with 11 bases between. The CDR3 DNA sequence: TGTGCCAGCAGCTTATGGGGGGGGCATAATGAAAAACTGTTTTTT. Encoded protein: CASSLWGGHNEKLFF.

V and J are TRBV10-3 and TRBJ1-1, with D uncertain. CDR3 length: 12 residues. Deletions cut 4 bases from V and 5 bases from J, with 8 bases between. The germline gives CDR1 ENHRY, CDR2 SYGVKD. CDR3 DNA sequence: TGTGCCATCAGTGTTTCGGGGACTGAAGCTTTCTTT. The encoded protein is CAISVSGTEAFF.

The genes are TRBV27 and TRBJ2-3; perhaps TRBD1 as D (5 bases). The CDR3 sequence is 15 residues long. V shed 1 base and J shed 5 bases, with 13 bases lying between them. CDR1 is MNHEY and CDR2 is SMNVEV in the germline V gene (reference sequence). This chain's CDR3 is CASSLFRGLGDTQYF. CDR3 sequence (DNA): TGTGCCAGCAGTTTATTTAGGGGATTAGGAGATACGCAGTATTTT.

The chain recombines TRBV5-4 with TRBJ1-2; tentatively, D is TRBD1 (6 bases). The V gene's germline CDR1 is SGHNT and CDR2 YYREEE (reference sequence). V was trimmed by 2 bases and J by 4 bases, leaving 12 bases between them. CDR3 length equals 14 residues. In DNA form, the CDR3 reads TGTGCCAGCAGCTTTACAGGGTCGGTCTATGGCTACACCTTC. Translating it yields CASSFTGSVYGYTF.

This CDR3 reads CASSRPGGGGELFF. DNA of the CDR3: TGTGCCAGCAGCCGCCCGGGGGGCGGCGGGGAGCTGTTTTTT. This chain links TRBV7-2 with TRBJ2-2; perhaps TRBD2 as D (7 bases). The CDR3 extends over 14 amino acids. In germline, CDR1 is SGHTA, CDR2 FQGNSA. The V end was cut by 5 bases, the J end by 7 bases, with 14 bases between.

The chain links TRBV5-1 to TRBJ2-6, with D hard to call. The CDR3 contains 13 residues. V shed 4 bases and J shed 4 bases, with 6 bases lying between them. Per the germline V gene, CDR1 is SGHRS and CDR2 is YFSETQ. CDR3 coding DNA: TGCGCCAGCAGCCCCGGGGGGGCCAACGTCCTGACTTTC. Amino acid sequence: CASSPGGANVLTF.

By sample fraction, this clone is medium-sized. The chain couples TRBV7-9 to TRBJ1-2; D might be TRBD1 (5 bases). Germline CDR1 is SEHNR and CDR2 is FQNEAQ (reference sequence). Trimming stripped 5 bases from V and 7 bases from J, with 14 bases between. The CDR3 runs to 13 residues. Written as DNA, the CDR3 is TGTGCCAGCAGCAGACCAGGGTTAGGTGGCTACACCTTC. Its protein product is CASSRPGLGGYTF.

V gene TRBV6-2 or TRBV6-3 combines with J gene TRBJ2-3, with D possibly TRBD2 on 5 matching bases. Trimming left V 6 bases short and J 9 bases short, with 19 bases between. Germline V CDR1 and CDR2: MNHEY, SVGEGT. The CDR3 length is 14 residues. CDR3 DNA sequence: TGTGCCAGCAGCCCAAGCGGCCCTCGCCAGACGCAGTATTTT. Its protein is CASSPSGPRQTQYF.

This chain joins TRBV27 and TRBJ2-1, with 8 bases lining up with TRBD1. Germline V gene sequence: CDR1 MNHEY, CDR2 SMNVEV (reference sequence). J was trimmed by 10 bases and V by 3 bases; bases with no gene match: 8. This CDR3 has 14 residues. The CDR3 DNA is TGTGCCAGCAGTTTCTCTACAGGGGGGTGGGAGCAGTTCTTC. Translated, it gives CASSFSTGGWEQFF.

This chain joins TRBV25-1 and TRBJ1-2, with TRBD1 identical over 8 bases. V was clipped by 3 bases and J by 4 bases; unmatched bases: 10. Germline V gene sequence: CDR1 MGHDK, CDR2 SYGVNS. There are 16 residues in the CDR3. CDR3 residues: CASSDFGQGEGYGYTF. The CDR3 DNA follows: TGTGCCAGCAGTGACTTCGGACAGGGAGAAGGCTATGGCTACACCTTC.

In DNA, the CDR3 is TGTGCCAGCAGTTACTCTTCCACACAAGGGGCCAAAACCTTC. It specifies CASSYSSTQGAKTF. The chain recombines TRBV6-5 with TRBJ1-2; TRBD1 might be the D (5 bases). Between the trimmed V and J ends, which lost 0 bases and 14 bases, there was a span of 19 bases. The germline V gene has CDR1 MNHEY and CDR2 SVGAGI. The CDR3 has 14 residues.

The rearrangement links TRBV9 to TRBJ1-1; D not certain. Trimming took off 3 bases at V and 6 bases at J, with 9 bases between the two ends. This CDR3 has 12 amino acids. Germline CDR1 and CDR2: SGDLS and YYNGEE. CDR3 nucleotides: TGTGCCAGCAGCGGCGACAAGTCTGAAGCTTTCTTT. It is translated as CASSGDKSEAFF. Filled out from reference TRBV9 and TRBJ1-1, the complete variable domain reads DSGVTQTPKHLITATGQRVTLRCSPRSGDLSVYWYQQSLDQGLQFLIQYYNGEERAKGNILERFSAQQFPDLHSELNLSSLELGDSALYFCASSGDKSEAFFGQGTRLTVV.

The CDR3 DNA follows: TGTGCCAGCAGCAATAGGGGGCGGGATGGCTACACCTTC. Translated, it gives CASSNRGRDGYTF. The gene calls are TRBV12-3 or TRBV12-4 and TRBJ1-2, with 7 bases lining up with TRBD1. Germline trimming cut 6 bases from V and 6 bases from J; bases unmatched to any gene: 7. This CDR3 comprises 13 residues.

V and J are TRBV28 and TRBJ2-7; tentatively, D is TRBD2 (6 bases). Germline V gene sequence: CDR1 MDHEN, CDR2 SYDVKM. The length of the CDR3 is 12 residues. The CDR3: CVAGPSSYEQYF. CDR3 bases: TGTGTCGCGGGACCCAGCTCCTACGAGCAGTACTTC.

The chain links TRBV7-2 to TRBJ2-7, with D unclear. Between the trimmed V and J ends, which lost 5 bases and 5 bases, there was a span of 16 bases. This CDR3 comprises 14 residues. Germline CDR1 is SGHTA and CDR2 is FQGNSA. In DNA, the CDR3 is TGTGCCAGCAGCGCCGGCCTAGGAGTCCACGAGCAGTACTTC. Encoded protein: CASSAGLGVHEQYF.

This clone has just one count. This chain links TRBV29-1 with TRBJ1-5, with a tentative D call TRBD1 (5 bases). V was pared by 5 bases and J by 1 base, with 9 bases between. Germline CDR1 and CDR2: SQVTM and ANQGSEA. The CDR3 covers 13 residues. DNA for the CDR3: TGCAGCGTTCGTAAGGGGAGCAATCAGCCCCAGCATTTT. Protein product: CSVRKGSNQPQHF.

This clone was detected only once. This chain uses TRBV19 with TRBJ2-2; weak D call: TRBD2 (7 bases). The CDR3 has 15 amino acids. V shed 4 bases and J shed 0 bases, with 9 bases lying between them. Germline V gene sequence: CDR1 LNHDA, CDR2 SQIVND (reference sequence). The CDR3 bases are TGTGCCAGTAGTAGGGAGGGGGCGAACACCGGGGAGCTGTTTTTT. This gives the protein CASSREGANTGELFF. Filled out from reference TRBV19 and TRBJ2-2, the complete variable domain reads DGGITQSPKYLFRKEGQNVTLSCEQNLNHDAMYWYRQDPGQGLRLIYYSQIVNDFQKGDIAEGYSVSREKKESFPLTVTSAQKNPTAFYLCASSREGANTGELFFGEGSRLTVL.

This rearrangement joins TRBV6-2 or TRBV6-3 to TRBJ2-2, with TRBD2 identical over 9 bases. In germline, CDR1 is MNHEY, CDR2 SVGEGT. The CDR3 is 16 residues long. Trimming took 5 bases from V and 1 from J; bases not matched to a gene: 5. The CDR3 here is CASSVGTSRNTGELFF. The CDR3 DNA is TGTGCCAGCAGTGTAGGGACTAGCAGGAACACCGGGGAGCTGTTTTTT.

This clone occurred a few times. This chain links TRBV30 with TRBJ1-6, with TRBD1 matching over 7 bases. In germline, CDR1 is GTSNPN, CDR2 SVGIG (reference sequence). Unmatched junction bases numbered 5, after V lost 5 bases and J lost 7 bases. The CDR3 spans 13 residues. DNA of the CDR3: TGTGCCTGGGACGCGACAGGGAATTCACCCCTCCACTTT. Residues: CAWDATGNSPLHF.

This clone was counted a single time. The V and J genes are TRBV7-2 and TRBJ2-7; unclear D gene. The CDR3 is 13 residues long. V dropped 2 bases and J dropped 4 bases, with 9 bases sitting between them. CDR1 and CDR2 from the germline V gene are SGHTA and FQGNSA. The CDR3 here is CASSLNREYEQYF. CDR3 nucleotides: TGTGCCAGCAGCTTAAACCGCGAGTACGAGCAGTACTTC.

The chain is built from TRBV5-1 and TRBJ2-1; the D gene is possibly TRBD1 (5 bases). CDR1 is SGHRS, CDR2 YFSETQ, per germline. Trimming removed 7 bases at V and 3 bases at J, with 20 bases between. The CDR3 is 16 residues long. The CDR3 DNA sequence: TGCGCCAGCGGCACACAGGTAAACCTCATCTACAATGAGCAGTTCTTC. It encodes CASGTQVNLIYNEQFF. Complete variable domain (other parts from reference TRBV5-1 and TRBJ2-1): KAGVTQTPRYLIKTRGQQVTLSCSPISGHRSVSWYQQTPGQGLQFLFEYFSETQRNKGNFPGRFSGRQFSNSRSEMNVSTLELGDSALYLCASGTQVNLIYNEQFFGPGTRLTVL.